This T cell receptor (beta chain) was obtained from a study of blood T cell repertoires in COVID-19. Study-level information: Acute-phase and convalescent COVID-19 samples originated in the United States, Italy and Spain. T cells, B-cell-depleted T cells, or PBMCs supplied cDNA or gDNA.

Method: immunoSEQ multiplex PCR; TCRdb's copy keeps in-frame clones and lacks some. The table lists 300,000 to 450,000 clones, more than 75% of them singletons. The ends were cut back, 7 bases at V and 8 bases at J, with 17 bases in the middle. The germline V gene encodes CDR1 KGHSH and CDR2 LQKENI. The CDR3 is 14 amino acids. Enrolment of Seattle patients took place during active infection, and they were followed longitudinally. This chain connects TRBV18 to TRBJ2-2; D remains unclear. The TCR originated in a woman in her twenties or thirties with COVID-19, enrolled during active disease. Specimen: peripheral blood. CDR3 sequence reads: CASCPVEKSGELFF. Written as DNA, the CDR3 is TGTGCCAGCTGCCCGGTGGAGAAATCGGGGGAGCTGTTTTTT.